The 21 T cell receptor beta chains given below trace back to one sample, sequenced in a study of monozygotic twins with inflammatory bowel disease. TCRdb processed the 5' RACE reads again and assigns one entry to each CDR3 protein, with no DNA. The sample spans about 300,000 distinct CDR3 sequences; the ten largest clones claim approximately 5.9%. The sample comprised blood. The receptors were gathered from a human donor with ulcerative colitis or Crohn's disease, or a healthy co-twin of an affected twin (not recorded which).

CDR3 protein: CASRRDSFQETQYF. The chain links TRBV7-9 to TRBJ2-5; TCRdb's D gene call, TRBD1, goes unchecked for lack of DNA. Germline V CDR1 and CDR2: SEHNR, FQNEAQ (reference sequence). This CDR3 has 14 amino acids.

The genes are TRBV20-1 and TRBJ2-3; TCRdb's D call, TRBD2, is unchecked because there is no DNA. The CDR3 length is 14 residues. Germline V lookup: CDR1 DFQATT, CDR2 SNEGSKA (reference sequence). The CDR3 spells CSARSGPITDTQYF.

V gene TRBV4-3 combines with J gene TRBJ1-1. The CDR3 length is 14 residues. CDR1 is LGHNA and CDR2 is YSLEER in the germline V gene. The CDR3 loop is CASSQTDRNTEAFF.

The chain uses TRBV20-1 and TRBJ1-2. Germline V gene lookup returns CDR1 DFQATT and CDR2 SNEGSKA (reference sequence). This CDR3 spans 13 amino acids. This chain's CDR3 is CSAPIILGYGYTF.

This chain links TRBV7-9 with TRBJ1-2. Germline values: CDR1 SEHNR, CDR2 FQNEAQ (reference sequence). The CDR3 consists of 14 residues. The CDR3 protein is CASSLVQPNYGYTF.

This chain connects TRBV7-9 to TRBJ2-3. This CDR3 comprises 12 residues. The germline gives CDR1 SEHNR, CDR2 FQNEAQ (reference sequence). The CDR3 spells CASSPAQFTQYF.

The chain has TRBV4-3 and TRBJ2-7; without DNA, the TCRdb call of TRBD2 cannot be checked. This CDR3 region has 16 residues. The germline CDR1 and CDR2 sequences are LGHNA and YSLEER. This CDR3 reads CASSPRTSLSLWEQYF.

This rearrangement joins TRBV9 to TRBJ2-7; checking the TCRdb D call of TRBD2 is not possible without DNA. Germline V gives CDR1 SGDLS, CDR2 YYNGEE. CDR3 length equals 14 residues. CDR3 sequence: CASSVGGPGNEQYF. Looking up the rest from reference TRBV9 and TRBJ2-7 gives the full variable domain: DSGVTQTPKHLITATGQRVTLRCSPRSGDLSVYWYQQSLDQGLQFLIQYYNGEERAKGNILERFSAQQFPDLHSELNLSSLELGDSALYFCASSVGGPGNEQYFGPGTRLTVT.

This chain joins TRBV12-3 or TRBV12-4 and TRBJ2-1; TCRdb selects TRBD2, and the lack of DNA leaves this call unchecked. The CDR3 totals 20 residues. Here the CDR3 reads CASSLKGPLTSGGPAEEQFF.

CDR3 residues: CASSSSGTTNTGELFF. This chain connects TRBV7-3 to TRBJ2-2. CDR1 and CDR2 from the germline V gene are SGHTA and FQGTGA. This CDR3 region has 16 residues.

The chain joins TRBV29-1 to TRBJ1-2. Germline loops: CDR1 SQVTM, CDR2 ANQGSEA. The CDR3 runs 14 residues. CDR3 region: CSVDVGHSNYGYTF.

The chain couples TRBV11-1 to TRBJ2-4; as DNA is missing, the TRBD2 call by TCRdb cannot be tested. Germline V CDR1 and CDR2: SGHAT, FQDESV (reference sequence). This CDR3 is 19 amino acids long. CDR3: CASSSQLAGVLIAKNIQYF. The variable domain in full, completed from reference TRBV11-1 and TRBJ2-4, reads EAEVAQSPRYKITEKSQAVAFWCDPISGHATLYWYRQILGQGPELLVQFQDESVVDDSQLPKDRFSAERLKGVDSTLKIQPAELGDSAMYLCASSSQLAGVLIAKNIQYFGAGTRLSVL.

The V gene is TRBV11-2, the J gene TRBJ2-7. Germline-derived CDR1 and CDR2 are SGHAT and FQNNGV. CDR3 size: 11 residues. CDR3 region: CASSYYYEQYF.

The genes are TRBV6-2 or TRBV6-3 and TRBJ2-5. This CDR3 has 15 residues. Germline V gives CDR1 MNHEY, CDR2 SVGEGT. This CDR3 is CASSYSSRDQETQYF.

This chain uses TRBV29-1 with TRBJ2-3; without DNA, the TCRdb call of TRBD2 cannot be checked. Germline CDR1 is SQVTM and CDR2 is ANQGSEA. The CDR3 runs to 20 residues. This chain's CDR3 is CSVGGRGTSGSWGLTDTQYF.

This CDR3 reads CASSLGTSGAYTQYF. The rearrangement joins TRBV7-2 to TRBJ2-3; with no DNA, the TCRdb D assignment of TRBD2 cannot be verified. Per germline, CDR1 SGHTA and CDR2 FQGNSA. CDR3 length equals 15 residues. Full variable domain (remainder filled in from reference TRBV7-2 and TRBJ2-3): GAGVSQSPSNKVTEKGKDVELRCDPISGHTALYWYRQSLGQGLEFLIYFQGNSAPDKSGLPSDRFSAERTGGSVSTLTIQRTQQEDSAVYLCASSLGTSGAYTQYFGPGTRLTVL.

The chain links TRBV7-2 to TRBJ1-5. CDR3 length: 17 residues. Germline V CDR1 and CDR2: SGHTA, FQGNSA. CDR3 protein: CASSLIWLESLSQPQHF.

The J gene is TRBJ2-7, the V gene TRBV15; without DNA, the TCRdb call of TRBD1 cannot be checked. CDR3 size: 15 residues. Germline V gene data show CDR1 as LNHNV and CDR2 as YYDKDF (reference sequence). The CDR3 loop reads CATSRDSTLAYEQYF.

This rearrangement joins TRBV24-1 to TRBJ2-5. The CDR3 length is 16 residues. From germline, CDR1 is KGHDR and CDR2 SFDVKD. CDR3 sequence reads: CATSDLISAERETQYF.

This sequence joins TRBV19 and TRBJ2-1; checking the TCRdb D call of TRBD1 is not possible without DNA. The CDR3 has 15 amino acids. CDR1 is LNHDA and CDR2 is SQIVND in the germline V gene (reference sequence). This CDR3 reads CASSIVSQGANEQFF.

The CDR3 spells CSARSQGANTEAFF. The V gene is TRBV20-1, the J gene TRBJ1-1; TCRdb returns TRBD1, unconfirmable since there is no DNA. The CDR3 sequence is 14 residues long. Germline V gene data show CDR1 as DFQATT and CDR2 as SNEGSKA (reference sequence).